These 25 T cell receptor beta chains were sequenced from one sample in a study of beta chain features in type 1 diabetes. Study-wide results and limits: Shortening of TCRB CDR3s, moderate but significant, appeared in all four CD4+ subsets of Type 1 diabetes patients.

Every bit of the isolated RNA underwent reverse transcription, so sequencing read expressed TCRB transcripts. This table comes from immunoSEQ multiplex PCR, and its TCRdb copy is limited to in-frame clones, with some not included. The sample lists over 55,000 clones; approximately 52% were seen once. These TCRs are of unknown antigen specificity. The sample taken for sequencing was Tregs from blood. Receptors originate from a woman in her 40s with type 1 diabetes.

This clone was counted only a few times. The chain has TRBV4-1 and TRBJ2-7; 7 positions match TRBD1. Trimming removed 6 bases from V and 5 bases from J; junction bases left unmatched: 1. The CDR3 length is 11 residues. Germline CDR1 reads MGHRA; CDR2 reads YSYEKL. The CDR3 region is CASSRGHEQYF. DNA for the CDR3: TGCGCCAGCAGTAGGGGGCACGAGCAGTACTTC.

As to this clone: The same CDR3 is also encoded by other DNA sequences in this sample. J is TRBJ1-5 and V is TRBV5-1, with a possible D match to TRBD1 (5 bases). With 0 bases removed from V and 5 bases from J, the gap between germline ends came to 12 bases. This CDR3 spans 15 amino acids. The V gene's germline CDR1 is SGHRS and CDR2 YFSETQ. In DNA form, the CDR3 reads TGCGCCAGCAGCTTGGAAGCAGGGCCCGATCAGCCCCAGCATTTT. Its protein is CASSLEAGPDQPQHF.

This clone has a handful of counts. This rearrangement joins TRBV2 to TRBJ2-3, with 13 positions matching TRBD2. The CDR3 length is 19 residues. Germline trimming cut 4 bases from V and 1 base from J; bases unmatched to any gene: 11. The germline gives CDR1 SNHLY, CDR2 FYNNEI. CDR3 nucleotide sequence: TGTGCCAGCAGTGGACGGACTAGCGGGAGATCAGGGGGCACAGATACGCAGTATTTT. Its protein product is CASSGRTSGRSGGTDTQYF.

For the CDR3, the DNA is TGTGCCAGCAGCTTAGGGACAGGCTATGCTAACTATGGCTACACCTTC. Translating gives CASSLGTGYANYGYTF. The V gene is TRBV7-9, the J gene TRBJ1-2; 7 nucleotides agree with TRBD1. The CDR3 extends over 16 amino acids. Germline-derived CDR1 and CDR2 are SEHNR and FQNEAQ (reference sequence). J gave up 0 bases and V 1 base, and 5 bases lay outside the gene matches.

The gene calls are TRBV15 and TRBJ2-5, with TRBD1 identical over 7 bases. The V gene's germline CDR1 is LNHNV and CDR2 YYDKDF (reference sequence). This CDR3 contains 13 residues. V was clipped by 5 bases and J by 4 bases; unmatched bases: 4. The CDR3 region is CATSGGQRETQYF. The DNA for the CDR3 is TGTGCCACCAGCGGGGGACAGAGAGAGACCCAGTACTTC. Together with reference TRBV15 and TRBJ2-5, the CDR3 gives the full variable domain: DAMVIQNPRYQVTQFGKPVTLSCSQTLNHNVMYWYQQKSSQAPKLLFHYYDKDFNNEADTPDNFQSRRPNTSFCFLDIRSPGLGDTAMYLCATSGGQRETQYFGPGTRLLVL.

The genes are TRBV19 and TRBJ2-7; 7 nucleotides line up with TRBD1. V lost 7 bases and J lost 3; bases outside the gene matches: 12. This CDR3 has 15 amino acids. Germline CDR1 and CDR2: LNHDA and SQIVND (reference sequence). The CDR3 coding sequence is TGTGCCAGTACCCCAACAGGGGCCTCCCTCTACGAGCAGTACTTC. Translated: CASTPTGASLYEQYF.

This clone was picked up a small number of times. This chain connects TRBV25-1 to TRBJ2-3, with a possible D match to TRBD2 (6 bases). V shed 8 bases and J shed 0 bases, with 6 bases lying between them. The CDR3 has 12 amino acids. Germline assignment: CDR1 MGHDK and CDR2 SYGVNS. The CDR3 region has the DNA TGTGCCAGCGGGGGGAGCACAGATACGCAGTATTTT. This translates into CASGGSTDTQYF.

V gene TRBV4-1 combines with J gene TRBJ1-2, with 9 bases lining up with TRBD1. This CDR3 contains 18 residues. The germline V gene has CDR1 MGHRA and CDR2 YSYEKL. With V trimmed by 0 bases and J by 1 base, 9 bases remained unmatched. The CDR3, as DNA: TGCGCCAGCAGCCAAGATATGGGGACAGGGACCCTTAACTATGGCTACACCTTC. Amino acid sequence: CASSQDMGTGTLNYGYTF.

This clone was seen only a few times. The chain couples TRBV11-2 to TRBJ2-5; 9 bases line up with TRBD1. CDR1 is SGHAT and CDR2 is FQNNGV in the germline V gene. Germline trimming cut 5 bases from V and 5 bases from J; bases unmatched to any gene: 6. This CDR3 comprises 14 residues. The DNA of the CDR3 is TGTGCCAGCAGCAAATCCGACAGGGGGGAGACCCAGTACTTC. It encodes CASSKSDRGETQYF.

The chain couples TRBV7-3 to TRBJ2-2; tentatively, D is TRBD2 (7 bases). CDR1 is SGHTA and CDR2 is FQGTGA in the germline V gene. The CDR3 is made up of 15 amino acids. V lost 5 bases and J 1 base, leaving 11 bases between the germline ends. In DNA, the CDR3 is TGTGCCAGCAGCGTAGGGGGGGGGAACACCGGGGAGCTGTTTTTT. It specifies CASSVGGGNTGELFF.

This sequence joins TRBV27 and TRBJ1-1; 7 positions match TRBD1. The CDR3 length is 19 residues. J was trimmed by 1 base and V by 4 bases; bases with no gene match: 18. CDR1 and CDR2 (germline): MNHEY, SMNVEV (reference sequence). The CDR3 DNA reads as TGTGCCAGCAGTTCCTACTTCACAGGGGTTGATACGTGGAACACTGAAGCTTTCTTT. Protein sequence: CASSSYFTGVDTWNTEAFF.

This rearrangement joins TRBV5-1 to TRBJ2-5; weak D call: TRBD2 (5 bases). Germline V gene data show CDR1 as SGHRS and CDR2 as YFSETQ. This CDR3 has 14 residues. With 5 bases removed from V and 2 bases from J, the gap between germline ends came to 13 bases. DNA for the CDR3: TGCGCCAGCAGTCTCGGGGTAGTTCAAGAGACCCAGTACTTC. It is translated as CASSLGVVQETQYF.

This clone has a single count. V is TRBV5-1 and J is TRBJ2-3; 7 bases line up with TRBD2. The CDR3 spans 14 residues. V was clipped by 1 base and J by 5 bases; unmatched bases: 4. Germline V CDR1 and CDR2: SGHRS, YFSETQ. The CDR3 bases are TGCGCCAGCAGCTTGCCGGGAGGTGGAGATACGCAGTATTTT. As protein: CASSLPGGGDTQYF.

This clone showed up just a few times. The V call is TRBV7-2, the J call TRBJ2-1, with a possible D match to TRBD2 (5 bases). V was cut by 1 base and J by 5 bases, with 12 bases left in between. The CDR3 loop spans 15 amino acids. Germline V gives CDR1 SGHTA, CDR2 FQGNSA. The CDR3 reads CASSLEPGLNNEQFF. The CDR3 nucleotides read TGTGCCAGCAGCTTAGAGCCGGGATTGAACAATGAGCAGTTCTTC.

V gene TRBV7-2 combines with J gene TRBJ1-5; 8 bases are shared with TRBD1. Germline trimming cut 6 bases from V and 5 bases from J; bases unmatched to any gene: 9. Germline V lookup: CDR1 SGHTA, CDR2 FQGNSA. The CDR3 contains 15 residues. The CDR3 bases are TGTGCCAGCAGTTTCTCTCCGGACAGGGATCAGCCCCAGCATTTT. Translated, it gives CASSFSPDRDQPQHF. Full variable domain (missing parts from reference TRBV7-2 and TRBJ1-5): GAGVSQSPSNKVTEKGKDVELRCDPISGHTALYWYRQSLGQGLEFLIYFQGNSAPDKSGLPSDRFSAERTGGSVSTLTIQRTQQEDSAVYLCASSFSPDRDQPQHFGDGTRLSIL.

CDR3 residues: CASSLGAANTGELFF. CDR3 in DNA: TGCGCCAGCAGCTTGGGAGCGGCGAACACCGGGGAGCTGTTTTTT. The rearrangement uses TRBV5-1 and TRBJ2-2, with D perhaps matching TRBD2 (5 bases). Trimming stripped 0 bases from V and 0 bases from J, with 6 bases between. This CDR3 region has 15 residues. Germline loops: CDR1 SGHRS, CDR2 YFSETQ.

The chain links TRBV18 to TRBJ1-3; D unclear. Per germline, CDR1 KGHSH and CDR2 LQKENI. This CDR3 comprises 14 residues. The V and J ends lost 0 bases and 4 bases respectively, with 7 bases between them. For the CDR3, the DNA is TGTGCCAGCTCACCACCGAAGAGGGGAAACACCATATATTTT. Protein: CASSPPKRGNTIYF.

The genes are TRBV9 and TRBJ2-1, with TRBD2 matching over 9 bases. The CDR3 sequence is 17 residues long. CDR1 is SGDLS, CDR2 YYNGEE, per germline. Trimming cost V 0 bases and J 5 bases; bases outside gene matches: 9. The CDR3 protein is CASSVGLAGMGNNEQFF. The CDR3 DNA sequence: TGTGCCAGCAGCGTAGGCCTAGCGGGGATGGGGAACAATGAGCAGTTCTTC.

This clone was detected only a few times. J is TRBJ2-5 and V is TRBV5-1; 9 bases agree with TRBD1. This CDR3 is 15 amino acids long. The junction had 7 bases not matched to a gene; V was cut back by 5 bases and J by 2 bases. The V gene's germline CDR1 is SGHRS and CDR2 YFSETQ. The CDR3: CASSRTGVGQETQYF. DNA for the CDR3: TGCGCCAGCAGTCGGACAGGGGTCGGGCAAGAGACCCAGTACTTC.

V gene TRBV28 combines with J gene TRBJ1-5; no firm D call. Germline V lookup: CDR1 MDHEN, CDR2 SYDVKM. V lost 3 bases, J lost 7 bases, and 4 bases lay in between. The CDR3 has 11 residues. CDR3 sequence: CASSFEQPQHF. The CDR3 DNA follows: TGTGCCAGCAGTTTTGAGCAGCCCCAGCATTTT. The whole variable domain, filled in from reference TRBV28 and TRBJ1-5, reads DVKVTQSSRYLVKRTGEKVFLECVQDMDHENMFWYRQDPGLGLRLIYFSYDVKMKEKGDIPEGYSVSREKKERFSLILESASTNQTSMYLCASSFEQPQHFGDGTRLSIL.

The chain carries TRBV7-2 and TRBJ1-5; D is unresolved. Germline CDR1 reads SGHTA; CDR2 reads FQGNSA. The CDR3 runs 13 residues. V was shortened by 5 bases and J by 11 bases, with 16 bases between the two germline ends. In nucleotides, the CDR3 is TGTGCCAGCAGCACTAGAGGCGCCCCGGCCCAGCATTTT. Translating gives CASSTRGAPAQHF.

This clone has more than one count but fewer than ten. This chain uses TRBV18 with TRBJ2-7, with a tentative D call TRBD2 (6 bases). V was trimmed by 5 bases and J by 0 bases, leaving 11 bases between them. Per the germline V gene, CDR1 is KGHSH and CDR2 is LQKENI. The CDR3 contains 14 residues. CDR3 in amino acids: CASSFSSDSYEQYF. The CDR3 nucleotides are TGTGCCAGCTCATTTTCTAGCGACTCCTACGAGCAGTACTTC.

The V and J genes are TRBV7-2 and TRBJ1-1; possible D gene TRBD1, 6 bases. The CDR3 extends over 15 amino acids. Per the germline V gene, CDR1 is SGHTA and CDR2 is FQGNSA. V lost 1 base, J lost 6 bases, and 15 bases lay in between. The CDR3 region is CASSLGGGALAEAFF. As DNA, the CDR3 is TGTGCCAGCAGCTTAGGAGGGGGGGCTCTAGCTGAAGCTTTCTTT. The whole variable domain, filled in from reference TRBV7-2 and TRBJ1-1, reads GAGVSQSPSNKVTEKGKDVELRCDPISGHTALYWYRQSLGQGLEFLIYFQGNSAPDKSGLPSDRFSAERTGGSVSTLTIQRTQQEDSAVYLCASSLGGGALAEAFFGQGTRLTVV.

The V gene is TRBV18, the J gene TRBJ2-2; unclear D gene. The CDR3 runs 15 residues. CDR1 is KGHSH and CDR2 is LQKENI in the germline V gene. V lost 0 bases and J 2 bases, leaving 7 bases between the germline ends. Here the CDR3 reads CASSPPTKNTGELFF. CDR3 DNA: TGTGCCAGCTCACCACCGACAAAAAACACCGGGGAGCTGTTTTTT.

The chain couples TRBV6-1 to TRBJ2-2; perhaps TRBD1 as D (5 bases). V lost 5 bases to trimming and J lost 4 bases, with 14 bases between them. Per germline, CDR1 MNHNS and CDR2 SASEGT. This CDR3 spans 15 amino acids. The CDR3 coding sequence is TGTGCCAGCAGTCCCCCGCCAGGGCCCACCGGGGAGCTGTTTTTT. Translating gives CASSPPPGPTGELFF.